This T cell receptor (beta chain) was identified in a study of beta chain features in type 1 diabetes. Study in general: Taken together, all samples contributed 107,917,701 examined sorted cells.

General observations from the study: The study found moderately but significantly shorter TCRB CDR3s in all four CD4+ subsets of Type 1 diabetes patients.

As regards this clone: Its antigen is unknown.

A single heparinised blood sample, averaging about 100 mL, was obtained per donor. CDR1 and CDR2 (germline): SEHNR, FQNEAQ (reference sequence). There are 14 residues in the CDR3. V was clipped by 5 bases and J by 3 bases; unmatched bases: 5. Isolated RNA was reverse transcribed in full, so expressed TCRB transcripts were sequenced. Profiling relied on immunoSEQ multiplex PCR, and the TCRdb table lists in-frame clones only, not all of them. The sample lists 350,000 to 400,000 clones; 10% to 15% were seen once. Specimen: naive CD4+ T cells from blood. The rearrangement links TRBV7-9 to TRBJ2-7; 9 nucleotides align to TRBD1. The sequence came from a woman aged 18-30 years with type 1 diabetes. In DNA form, the CDR3 reads TGTGCCAGCAGCCTCATGGACAGGGGCTACGAGCAGTACTTC. The encoded protein is CASSLMDRGYEQYF.